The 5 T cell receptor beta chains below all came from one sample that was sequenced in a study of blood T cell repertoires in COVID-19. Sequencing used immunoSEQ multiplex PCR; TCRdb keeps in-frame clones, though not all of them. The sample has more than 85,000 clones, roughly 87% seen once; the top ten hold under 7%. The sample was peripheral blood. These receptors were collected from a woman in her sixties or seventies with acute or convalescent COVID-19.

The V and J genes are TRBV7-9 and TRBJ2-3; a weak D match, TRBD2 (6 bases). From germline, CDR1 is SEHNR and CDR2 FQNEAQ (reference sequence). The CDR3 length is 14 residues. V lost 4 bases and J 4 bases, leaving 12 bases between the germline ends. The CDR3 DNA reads TGTGCCAGCAGCTCCCGGGACTTTTCAGATACGCAGTATTTT. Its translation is CASSSRDFSDTQYF.

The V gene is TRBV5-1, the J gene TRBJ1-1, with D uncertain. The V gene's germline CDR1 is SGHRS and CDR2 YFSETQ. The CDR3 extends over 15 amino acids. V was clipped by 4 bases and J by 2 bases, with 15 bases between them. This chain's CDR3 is CASSQEGRFNTEAFF. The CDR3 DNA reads TGCGCCAGCAGCCAGGAAGGCAGATTTAACACTGAAGCTTTCTTT.

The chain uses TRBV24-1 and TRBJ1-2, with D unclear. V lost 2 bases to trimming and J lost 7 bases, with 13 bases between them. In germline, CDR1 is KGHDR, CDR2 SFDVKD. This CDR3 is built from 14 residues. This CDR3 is CATSDSGEYRGYTF. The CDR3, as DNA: TGTGCCACCAGTGATTCAGGCGAGTATCGTGGCTACACCTTC.

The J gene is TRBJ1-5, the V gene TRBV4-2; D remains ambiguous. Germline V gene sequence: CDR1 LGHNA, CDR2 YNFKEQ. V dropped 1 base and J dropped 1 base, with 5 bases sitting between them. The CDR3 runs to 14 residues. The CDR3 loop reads CASSQAVSNQPQHF. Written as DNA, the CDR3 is TGTGCCAGCAGCCAAGCAGTCAGCAATCAGCCCCAGCATTTT.

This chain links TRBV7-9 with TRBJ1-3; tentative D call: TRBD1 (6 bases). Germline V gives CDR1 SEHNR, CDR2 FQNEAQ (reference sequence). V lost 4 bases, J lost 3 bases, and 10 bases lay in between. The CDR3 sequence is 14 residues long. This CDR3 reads CASSSTGFGNTIYF. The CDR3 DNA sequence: TGTGCCAGCAGCTCCACAGGGTTTGGAAACACCATATATTTT.